This TCR beta chain was found in a study of blood T cell repertoires in COVID-19. Study in general: PBMCs, B-cell-depleted T cells, or T cells provided the cDNA or gDNA that made up the material.

This clone was seen just once. The authors' processing: Reference gene primer amplification in the assay estimated nucleated cell counts. The repertoire was sequenced with immunoSEQ multiplex PCR; TCRdb's copy has only in-frame clones and lacks some. V and J calls and clone size are copied from that table; D and trimming were computed from the DNA. The sample has about 110,000 clones, over 60% seen once. The trim removed 6 bases at V and 4 bases at J, leaving 11 bases unmatched. Germline V gene lookup returns CDR1 MDHEN and CDR2 SYDVKM. The CDR3 has 16 amino acids. The J gene is TRBJ1-2, the V gene TRBV28; 10 bases agree with TRBD1. The receptor was derived from a man at least 80 years old with COVID-19, enrolled during active disease. Sequencing input: peripheral blood. The CDR3 sequence: CASSRTGGVGLYGYTF. CDR3 in DNA: TGTGCCAGCAGCCGGACAGGGGGGGTTGGTCTCTATGGCTACACCTTC.